The 16 T cell receptor beta chains reported below all come from one sample, sequenced in a study of T cell changes during pregnancy in multiple sclerosis. Some clones are missing from TCRdb's copy, which holds only in-frame ones; the method was immunoSEQ multiplex PCR. The sample contains roughly 40,000 clones, about 93% of which appear only once. The input for sequencing was CD4+ T cells from peripheral blood mononuclear cells, taken in the third trimester of pregnancy. These receptors originate from a female donor with multiple sclerosis, enrolled in a pregnancy study.

This clone was seen just once. V and J are TRBV6-1 and TRBJ2-1; 10 nucleotides agree with TRBD2. Unmatched junction bases numbered 6, after V lost 4 bases and J lost 9 bases. The germline CDR1 and CDR2 sequences are MNHNS and SASEGT. There are 14 residues in the CDR3. The CDR3 DNA reads TGTGCCAGCAGTGGGCTAGCGGGAGTGGGTGAGCAGTTCTTC. Protein: CASSGLAGVGEQFF.

This chain links TRBV9 with TRBJ2-7; no clear D gene. Germline V gene sequence: CDR1 SGDLS, CDR2 YYNGEE. Between the trimmed V and J ends, which lost 3 bases and 2 bases, there was a span of 12 bases. This CDR3 is 14 amino acids long. In DNA form, the CDR3 reads TGTGCCAGCAGCGATCAGGCTACTCCCTACGAGCAGTACTTC. Its protein is CASSDQATPYEQYF.

The CDR3 region has the DNA TGTGCCAGCAGCCTCCGACAGGGTTTATACGAGCAGTACTTC. Amino acids: CASSLRQGLYEQYF. The V and J genes are TRBV7-8 and TRBJ2-7, with TRBD1 identical over 7 bases. The germline CDR1 and CDR2 sequences are SGHVS and FQNEAQ. CDR3 length: 14 amino acids. Trimming cost V 5 bases and J 4 bases; bases outside gene matches: 8.

The chain uses TRBV7-2 and TRBJ2-3; D perhaps matches TRBD2 (6 bases). The CDR3 spans 15 residues. The germline V gene encodes CDR1 SGHTA and CDR2 FQGNSA. V gave up 2 bases and J gave up 3 bases, with 12 bases separating them. CDR3 bases: TGTGCCAGCAGCTTACACCTGGGGGGAACAGATACGCAGTATTTT. As protein: CASSLHLGGTDTQYF.

The gene calls are TRBV28 and TRBJ2-7; 9 bases agree with TRBD1. Germline V lookup: CDR1 MDHEN, CDR2 SYDVKM. The CDR3 covers 15 residues. J gave up 0 bases and V 7 bases, and 7 bases lay outside the gene matches. The CDR3 protein is CASTGGDRASYEQYF. CDR3 bases: TGTGCCAGCACCGGAGGGGACAGGGCCTCCTACGAGCAGTACTTC.

The J gene is TRBJ1-3, the V gene TRBV27; 8 bases match TRBD1. J lost 4 bases, V lost 7 bases, and 9 bases had no gene match. The CDR3 is 15 residues long. Looked up from germline, CDR1 is MNHEY and CDR2 is SMNVEV (reference sequence). The CDR3 spells CASKQGANVGNTIYF. The CDR3 DNA is TGTGCCAGCAAGCAGGGGGCAAATGTCGGAAACACCATATATTTT.

The rearrangement joins TRBV2 to TRBJ2-1; TRBD2 agrees at 10 bases. V was clipped by 7 bases and J by 8 bases; unmatched bases: 8. The CDR3 is 14 residues long. The germline V gene has CDR1 SNHLY and CDR2 FYNNEI. CDR3: CASKMLAGVDEQFF. DNA for the CDR3: TGTGCCAGCAAAATGCTAGCGGGAGTTGATGAGCAGTTCTTC.

V and J are TRBV11-2 and TRBJ2-7; 12 bases are a match to TRBD2. The CDR3 consists of 15 residues. The J segment lost 7 bases and the V segment lost 0 bases, leaving 4 bases of the junction unmatched. CDR1 is SGHAT, CDR2 FQNNGV, per germline. This CDR3 reads CASSLEGGLAGEQYF. DNA for the CDR3: TGTGCCAGCAGCTTAGAGGGTGGACTAGCGGGAGAGCAGTACTTC.

Remarks on this clone: The junction departs from the called germline gene at one end, perhaps through a read error. The rearrangement links TRBV11-2 to TRBJ2-3, with 9 bases matching TRBD1. The CDR3 is made up of 12 amino acids. Germline loops: CDR1 SGHAT, CDR2 FQNNGV. The CDR3 loop reads CASRGTGISSHF. The CDR3 nucleotides read TGTGCCAGCAGGGGGACAGGGATCTCTTCGCATTTT.

The V and J genes are TRBV7-2 and TRBJ2-1; 10 positions agree with TRBD1. Trimming removed 8 bases from V and 3 bases from J; junction bases left unmatched: 7. Per germline, CDR1 SGHTA and CDR2 FQGNSA. The CDR3 loop spans 15 amino acids. The CDR3 sequence: CASRNGDRGYNEQFF. The DNA of the CDR3 is TGTGCCAGCCGAAACGGGGACAGGGGCTACAATGAGCAGTTCTTC.

V is TRBV2 and J is TRBJ2-1; D is unclear. Germline V gene sequence: CDR1 SNHLY, CDR2 FYNNEI. V shed 3 bases and J shed 8 bases, with 5 bases lying between them. The CDR3 consists of 11 residues. The CDR3 loop reads CASSDFDEQFF. The CDR3 bases are TGTGCCAGCAGTGACTTCGATGAGCAGTTCTTC. Full variable domain (remainder filled in from reference TRBV2 and TRBJ2-1): EPEVTQTPSHQVTQMGQEVILRCVPISNHLYFYWYRQILGQKVEFLVSFYNNEISEKSEIFDDQFSVERPDGSNFTLKIRSTKLEDSAMYFCASSDFDEQFFGPGTRLTVL.

This chain joins TRBV25-1 and TRBJ2-5; maybe TRBD2 (5 bases). Germline V gene data show CDR1 as MGHDK and CDR2 as SYGVNS. The CDR3 has 14 residues. The ends were cut back, 1 base at V and 4 bases at J, with 10 bases in the middle. The CDR3 here is CASSELRAGETQYF. CDR3 nucleotides: TGTGCCAGCAGTGAATTGAGGGCGGGAGAGACCCAGTACTTC.

J is TRBJ2-7 and V is TRBV4-2, with D possibly being TRBD2 (6 bases). Trimming shortened V by 0 bases and J by 3 bases, and 15 bases separated the two germline ends. The CDR3 is 16 residues long. Germline assignment: CDR1 LGHNA and CDR2 YNFKEQ. The chain's CDR3 is CASSQDLLLANYEQYF. The CDR3 nucleotides are TGTGCCAGCAGCCAAGATCTCCTGCTAGCGAACTACGAGCAGTACTTC.

The chain has TRBV2 and TRBJ2-1, with TRBD2 identical over 10 bases. CDR1 and CDR2 from the germline V gene are SNHLY and FYNNEI. J gave up 6 bases and V 6 bases, and 8 bases lay outside the gene matches. The CDR3 spans 15 residues. The CDR3 is CASSKLAGSPNEQFF. Written as DNA, the CDR3 is TGTGCCAGCAGCAAACTAGCGGGATCACCCAATGAGCAGTTCTTC.

As concerns this clone: One end of the junction is discordant with germline, which a read error may explain. The rearrangement joins TRBV2 to TRBJ2-7, with 8 positions matching TRBD1. The CDR3 is made up of 12 amino acids. CDR1 is SNHLY and CDR2 is FYNNEI in the germline V gene. The CDR3 coding sequence is TGTGCCAGCAGTGAAGCAGGGGCAGGGGGCGACTTC. It encodes CASSEAGAGGDF.

The chain couples TRBV29-1 to TRBJ2-2, with TRBD2 as a possible D gene (5 bases). Germline V CDR1 and CDR2: SQVTM, ANQGSEA. The CDR3 length is 11 residues. Trimming shortened V by 1 base and J by 11 bases, and 8 bases separated the two germline ends. The CDR3 spells CSVEAGEELFF. CDR3 in DNA: TGCAGCGTTGAAGCCGGGGAAGAGCTGTTTTTT.